This passage covers 20 T cell receptor beta chains from one sample sequenced in a study of precursors of human CD4 cytotoxic T cells. TCRdb ran MiXCR on the reads and lists one entry per CDR3 protein. The data show fewer than 200 distinct CDR3 sequences, 41% seen once. Sorted CD4+ central memory, effector memory, IL-7R-high TEMRA and IL-7R-negative TEMRA cells underwent bulk UMI sequencing. The sample comprised memory CD4+ T cells from blood (PBMCs). These receptors were obtained from a human donor in good health.

This clonotype is large (0.1 to 1%) within its sample. The chain couples TRBV6-4 to TRBJ2-2; D unclear. V lost 2 bases, J lost 3 bases, and 4 bases lay in between. The germline V gene encodes CDR1 MRHNA and CDR2 SNTAGT. This CDR3 is built from 13 residues. The CDR3 sequence is CASSDRDTGELFF. In DNA, the CDR3 is TGTGCCAGCAGTGACAGGGACACCGGGGAGCTGTTTTTT.

This clonotype is categorized as hyperexpanded (1% or more). V is TRBV2 and J is TRBJ1-4, with unresolved D. The CDR3 extends over 13 amino acids. CDR1 and CDR2 (germline): SNHLY, FYNNEI. Trimming pared 10 bases from V and 3 bases from J, leaving 12 bases between. This chain's CDR3 is CATENGSNEKLFF. The CDR3 DNA reads TGTGCCACCGAAAACGGGTCTAATGAAAAACTGTTTTTT.

This chain joins TRBV27 and TRBJ2-3; 11 bases map to TRBD2. CDR1 and CDR2 from the germline V gene are MNHEY and SMNVEV (reference sequence). Trimming at V came to 5 bases and at J to 3 bases, leaving 7 bases not matched to a gene. There are 16 residues in the CDR3. The CDR3 region is CASSVSGRAATDTQYF. The CDR3 region has the DNA TGTGCCAGCAGTGTTAGCGGGAGGGCCGCGACAGATACGCAGTATTTT.

This clonotype was counted between two and nine times. The V call is TRBV5-4, the J call TRBJ2-6; 8 bases align to TRBD1. With V trimmed by 3 bases and J by 3 bases, 11 bases remained unmatched. The CDR3 spans 18 residues. CDR1 and CDR2 (germline): SGHNT, YYREEE (reference sequence). The CDR3: CASSWPQGAHFGANVLTF. In DNA form, the CDR3 reads TGTGCCAGCAGCTGGCCCCAGGGGGCTCATTTTGGGGCCAACGTCCTGACTTTC.

As concerns this clonotype: A read error may explain this, as a much larger clone is one base away. The chain combines TRBV7-9 with TRBJ2-3, with D possibly TRBD2 on 5 matching bases. CDR3 length equals 13 residues. CDR1 is SEHNR and CDR2 is FQNEAQ in the germline V gene (reference sequence). Trimming took 4 bases from V and 5 from J, leaving 10 bases between them. The CDR3 sequence: CASSSLAIDTQYF. The CDR3 region has the DNA TGTGCCAGCAGCTCCCTAGCAATAGATACGCAGTATTTT.

This clonotype was counted once. The chain is built from TRBV2 and TRBJ2-2, with D hard to call. Looked up from germline, CDR1 is SNHLY and CDR2 is FYNNEI. The V end lost 4 bases, the J end lost 1 base, and 10 bases lay between the germline ends. CDR3 length: 15 amino acids. CDR3 DNA: TGTGCCAGCAGTGTGGCACGGATGAACACCGGGGAGCTGTTTTTT. The encoded protein is CASSVARMNTGELFF.

Relative to its sample, this clonotype is large. V is TRBV29-1 and J is TRBJ2-7; the D gene is possibly TRBD1 (5 bases). V lost 4 bases and J lost 5, with 21 bases in between. Germline CDR1 and CDR2: SQVTM and ANQGSEA. The CDR3 loop spans 15 amino acids. The CDR3 loop is CSVAVTWQGANEQYF. The CDR3 DNA reads TGCAGCGTTGCGGTAACGTGGCAGGGTGCGAACGAGCAGTACTTC.

By sample share, this clonotype is large. The gene calls are TRBV4-2 and TRBJ2-1; 11 bases align to TRBD2. This CDR3 is 17 amino acids long. V was clipped by 3 bases and J by 5 bases; unmatched bases: 9. Looked up from germline, CDR1 is LGHNA and CDR2 is YNFKEQ. CDR3 residues: CASSHNPLGLADNEQFF. In DNA form, the CDR3 reads TGTGCCAGCAGCCACAACCCGCTGGGACTAGCGGACAATGAGCAGTTCTTC.

The rearrangement links TRBV11-2 to TRBJ2-7, with 9 positions matching TRBD2. Germline CDR1 SGHAT, CDR2 FQNNGV. J lost 3 bases, V lost 2 bases, and 8 bases had no gene match. The CDR3 covers 16 residues. Here the CDR3 reads CASSLTGGGGNYEQYF. The CDR3 nucleotides read TGTGCCAGCAGCTTAACAGGCGGGGGGGGCAACTACGAGCAGTACTTC.

Sample share makes this clonotype large. The rearrangement joins TRBV10-3 to TRBJ2-7; 7 bases are a match to TRBD1. J lost 3 bases, V lost 7 bases, and 6 bases had no gene match. This CDR3 has 13 amino acids. The germline gives CDR1 ENHRY, CDR2 SYGVKD. The CDR3 here is CAIKRGQNYEQYF. The CDR3, as DNA: TGTGCCATCAAGAGGGGGCAGAACTACGAGCAGTACTTC.

This clonotype occurred once. The chain is built from TRBV20-1 and TRBJ2-3; 7 nucleotides line up with TRBD2. Per the germline V gene, CDR1 is DFQATT and CDR2 is SNEGSKA (reference sequence). The CDR3 runs to 12 residues. Trimming at V came to 3 bases and at J to 6 bases, leaving 3 bases not matched to a gene. CDR3 region: CSARPGGDTQYF. The CDR3 DNA is TGCAGTGCTAGGCCCGGGGGGGATACGCAGTATTTT.

By share, this clonotype counts as large. The V call is TRBV5-1, the J call TRBJ2-3, with D maybe TRBD1 (5 bases). The length of the CDR3 is 13 residues. Germline CDR1 SGHRS, CDR2 YFSETQ. The germline V and J ends were trimmed by 3 bases and 2 bases, with 7 bases remaining between them. DNA for the CDR3: TGCGCCAGCAGCTCGGACAACACAGATACGCAGTATTTT. The encoded protein is CASSSDNTDTQYF.

The chain employs TRBV20-1 and TRBJ1-5, with a tentative D call TRBD1 (5 bases). Trimming removed 6 bases from V and 0 bases from J, with 12 bases in between. Germline CDR1 is DFQATT and CDR2 is SNEGSKA (reference sequence). The CDR3 has 14 residues. The CDR3 loop reads CSATTDRSNQPQHF. The CDR3, as DNA: TGCAGTGCAACGACAGACCGTAGCAATCAGCCCCAGCATTTT.

Judged by abundance, this clonotype is large. The V and J genes are TRBV5-1 and TRBJ2-1, with 7 bases that match TRBD2. This CDR3 is 15 amino acids long. Trimming at V came to 2 bases and at J to 4 bases, leaving 6 bases not matched to a gene. Germline assignment: CDR1 SGHRS and CDR2 YFSETQ. CDR3 bases: TGCGCCAGCAGCTTTTCTAGCGGATTTTACAATGAGCAGTTCTTC. Protein sequence: CASSFSSGFYNEQFF.

V usage is TRBV4-1 and J usage is TRBJ2-5; D unclear. Germline V gene sequence: CDR1 MGHRA, CDR2 YSYEKL. V was trimmed by 1 base and J by 4 bases, leaving 4 bases between them. This CDR3 spans 12 amino acids. The CDR3 is CASSQVRETQYF. The CDR3 bases are TGCGCCAGCAGCCAAGTTAGAGAGACCCAGTACTTC.

With respect to this clonotype: One base away lies a much larger clone, so this may be a sequencing read error. This chain links TRBV30 with TRBJ2-2; D not resolved. With 0 bases removed from V and 5 bases from J, the gap between germline ends came to 16 bases. The germline gives CDR1 GTSNPN, CDR2 SVGIG (reference sequence). The CDR3 is 16 amino acids. CDR3 region: CAWSVVRQASTGELFF. CDR3 nucleotide sequence: TGTGCCTGGAGTGTAGTTAGGCAAGCCTCAACCGGGGAGCTGTTTTTT.

This clonotype is termed hyperexpanded. The genes are TRBV29-1 and TRBJ2-7; D is uncertain. V was pared by 4 bases and J by 0 bases, with 10 bases between. Germline V CDR1 and CDR2: SQVTM, ANQGSEA. This CDR3 is 13 amino acids long. The CDR3 DNA sequence: TGCAGCGTTGTAGGCGGCAGCTCCTACGAGCAGTACTTC. Protein product: CSVVGGSSYEQYF.

This clonotype is termed large. The chain combines TRBV2 with TRBJ2-3; D remains unclear. The V end lost 7 bases, the J end lost 2 bases, and 4 bases lay between the germline ends. The CDR3 has 11 residues. CDR1 and CDR2 from the germline V gene are SNHLY and FYNNEI. The CDR3: CASTLTDTQYF. The CDR3 nucleotides read TGTGCCAGCACCCTCACAGATACGCAGTATTTT.

This clonotype rates as large. The rearrangement joins TRBV5-1 to TRBJ2-7; tentative D call: TRBD2 (7 bases). Between the trimmed V and J ends, which lost 0 bases and 5 bases, there was a span of 15 bases. This CDR3 has 15 amino acids. Germline-derived CDR1 and CDR2 are SGHRS and YFSETQ. The DNA for the CDR3 is TGCGCCAGCAGCTTGGCGGGGGGCACTTACAACGAGCAGTACTTC. It encodes CASSLAGGTYNEQYF.

In the case of this clonotype: A read error may produce the germline difference seen at one junction end. This chain links TRBV6-5 with TRBJ1-4, with D possibly TRBD1 on 6 matching bases. The CDR3 is made up of 14 amino acids. Germline assignment: CDR1 MNHEY and CDR2 SVGAGI. The CDR3 DNA reads as TGTGCCAGCAGTTACTCGAATAAGGGGGAAAGACTGTTTTTT. It encodes CASSYSNKGERLFF.